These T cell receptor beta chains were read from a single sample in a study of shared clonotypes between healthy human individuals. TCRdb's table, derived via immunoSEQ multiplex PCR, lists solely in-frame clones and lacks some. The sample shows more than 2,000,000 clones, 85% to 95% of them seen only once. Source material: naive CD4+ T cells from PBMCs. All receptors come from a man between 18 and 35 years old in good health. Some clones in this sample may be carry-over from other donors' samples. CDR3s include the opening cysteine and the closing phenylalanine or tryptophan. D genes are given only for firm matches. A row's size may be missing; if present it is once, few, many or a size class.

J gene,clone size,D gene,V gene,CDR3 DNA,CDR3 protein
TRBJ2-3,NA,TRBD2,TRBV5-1,TGCGCCAGCAGAGGACTAGTCACAGATACGCAGTATTTT,CASRGLVTDTQYF
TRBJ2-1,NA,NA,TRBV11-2,TGTGCCAGCAGCTTATCAACTTTGACAGCCTACTACAATGAGCAGTTCTTC,CASSLSTLTAYYNEQFF
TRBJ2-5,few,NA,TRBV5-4,TGTGCCAGCATGTGGCGGCCACGAGAGACCCAGTACTTC,CASMWRPRETQYF
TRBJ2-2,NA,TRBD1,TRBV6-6,TGTGCCAGCAGTTGGGGACAGATTAGGGTCACCGGGGAGCTGTTTTTT,CASSWGQIRVTGELFF
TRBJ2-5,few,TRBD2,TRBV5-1,TGCGCCAGCAGCCCTCCGGGGGGAGAGACCCAGTACTTC,CASSPPGGETQYF
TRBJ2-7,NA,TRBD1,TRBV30,TGTGCCTGGATCGACAGGGCGAACGAGCAGTACTTC,CAWIDRANEQYF
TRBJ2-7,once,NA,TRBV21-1,TGTGCCAGCAGCACCATTTACAGGGGCTACGAGCAGTACTTC,CASSTIYRGYEQYF
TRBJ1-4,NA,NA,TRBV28,TGTGCCAGCCTGGCTGGGGGGGAAAAACTGTTTTTT,CASLAGGEKLFF
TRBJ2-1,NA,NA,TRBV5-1,TGCGCCAGCAGCCCCGAGGGGGGGAGGCGTAACAATGAGCAGTTCTTC,CASSPEGGRRNNEQFF
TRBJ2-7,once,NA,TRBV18,TGTGCCAGCTCACCAGGTGCAGCGGCCAACGCCTACGAGCAGTACTTC,CASSPGAAANAYEQYF
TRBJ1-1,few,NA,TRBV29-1,TGCAGCGTTGCGGGACAAGAGAACACTGAAGCTTTCTTT,CSVAGQENTEAFF
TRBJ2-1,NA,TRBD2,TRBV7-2,TGTGCCAGCAGCTCCTCCCGGACTAGCGGAAATGAGCAGTTCTTC,CASSSSRTSGNEQFF
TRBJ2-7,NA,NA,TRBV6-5,TGTGCCACCAGGGTTCAATTGGGCGAGCAGTACTTC,CATRVQLGEQYF
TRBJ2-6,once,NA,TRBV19,TGTGCCAGTAGTATTATGACTTCTGGGGCCAACGTCCTGACTTTC,CASSIMTSGANVLTF
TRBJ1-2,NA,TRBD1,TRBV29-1,TGCAGCGTCGACCTTTGGGACAGGGAATCGGGCTACACCTTC,CSVDLWDRESGYTF
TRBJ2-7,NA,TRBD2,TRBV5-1,TGCGCCAGCAGCCGGACTAGCGGGTCCTACGAGCAGTACTTC,CASSRTSGSYEQYF
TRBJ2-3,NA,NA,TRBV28,TGTGCCAGCAGTTTATGGGTCGGCGGGCTCACAGATACGCAGTATTTT,CASSLWVGGLTDTQYF
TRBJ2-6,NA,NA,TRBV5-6,TGTGCCAGCAGCTGGGAAGAACGACAGGCGCTCTCTGGGGCCAACGTCCTGACTTTC,CASSWEERQALSGANVLTF
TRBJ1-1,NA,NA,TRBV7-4,TGTGCCAGCAGCTTCTCTCGCCGGGGCGGGACGTTCACTGAAGCTTTCTTT,CASSFSRRGGTFTEAFF
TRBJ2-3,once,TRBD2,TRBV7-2,TGTGCCAGCAGCCTTAGGCCGGCGGGAGTGACAGATACGCAGTATTTT,CASSLRPAGVTDTQYF
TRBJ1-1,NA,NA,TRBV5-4,TGTGCCAGCAGCTTGTGGGCCGCGAACACTGAAGCTTTCTTT,CASSLWAANTEAFF
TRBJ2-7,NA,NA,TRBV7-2,TGTGCCAGCAGCTTAAGTGGCCTGGGGAGCGAGCAGTACTTC,CASSLSGLGSEQYF
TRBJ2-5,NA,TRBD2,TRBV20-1,TGCAGTGCTAGACTAGCGGCCCAGTACTTC,CSARLAAQYF
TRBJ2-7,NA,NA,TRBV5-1,TGCGCCAGCAGCCCAGGGGACCGGAGCTCCTACGAGCAGTACTTC,CASSPGDRSSYEQYF
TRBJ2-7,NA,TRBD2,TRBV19,TGTGCCAGTAGTACCCAAAGGGATCTAGCGGGAGGGCGCCCGTTCTACGAGCAGTACTTC,CASSTQRDLAGGRPFYEQYF
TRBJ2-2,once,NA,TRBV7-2,TGTGCCAGCAGCTTGGCAGTAGGGACCGGGGAGCTGTTTTTT,CASSLAVGTGELFF
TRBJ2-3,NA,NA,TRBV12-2,NA,CASRLWGGGTSVEGVDTQYF
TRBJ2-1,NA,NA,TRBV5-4,TGTGCCAGCAGCCCCGTTATTGCCCTCCTAGGGAATGAGCAGTTCTTC,CASSPVIALLGNEQFF
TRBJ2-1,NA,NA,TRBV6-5,TGTGCCAGCAGTAGCATGAGTGAGCAGTTCTTC,CASSSMSEQFF